The next 21 T cell receptor beta chains were all read from a single sample in a study of blood T cell repertoires in COVID-19. Using immunoSEQ multiplex PCR, the repertoire was profiled, and TCRdb retains in-frame clones only, with some absent. This repertoire shows about 170,000 clones, roughly 84% found once; its top ten account for less than 3.5%. The sample consisted of peripheral blood. The receptors were sampled from a woman aged 55-75 years with acute or convalescent COVID-19.

This chain uses TRBV11-2 with TRBJ2-3; 8 bases are shared with TRBD1. After removal of 5 bases from V and 6 bases from J, the junction contained 10 bases not matched to a gene. The CDR3 runs 15 residues. Germline V gene sequence: CDR1 SGHAT, CDR2 FQNNGV. The DNA for the CDR3 is TGTGCCAGCAGCCTGGGACAGGTGAGCTACGATACGCAGTATTTT. This translates into CASSLGQVSYDTQYF.

This sequence joins TRBV2 and TRBJ2-3, with TRBD2 identical over 16 bases. The CDR3 runs to 16 residues. The V gene end was trimmed by 6 bases and the J gene end by 0 bases; junction bases not matched to a gene: 0. The germline CDR1 and CDR2 sequences are SNHLY and FYNNEI. CDR3 residues: CASRGLAGGSTDTQYF. CDR3 sequence (DNA): TGTGCCAGCAGGGGACTAGCGGGGGGGAGCACAGATACGCAGTATTTT.

This clone was observed a few times. V usage is TRBV27 and J usage is TRBJ2-7, with TRBD2 matching 8 bases. From germline, CDR1 is MNHEY and CDR2 SMNVEV (reference sequence). The CDR3 runs 15 residues. V lost 6 bases and J lost 7; bases outside the gene matches: 14. CDR3 residues: CASSAGGGRSGEQYF. For the CDR3, the DNA is TGTGCCAGCAGCGCGGGAGGCGGCAGGTCGGGAGAGCAGTACTTC.

This sequence joins TRBV11-3 and TRBJ2-3; 7 bases line up with TRBD1. The germline CDR1 and CDR2 sequences are SGHNT and YENEEA. J lost 1 base, V lost 5 bases, and 3 bases had no gene match. The CDR3 extends over 14 amino acids. The CDR3 is CASSTGTGTDTQYF. The CDR3 DNA reads as TGTGCCAGCAGCACCGGGACAGGCACAGATACGCAGTATTTT.

The rearrangement uses TRBV6-5 and TRBJ2-7; TRBD1 aligns across 10 bases. V shed 5 bases, J shed 7 bases, and the junction held 2 bases outside the gene matches. Per the germline V gene, CDR1 is MNHEY and CDR2 is SVGAGI. The CDR3 runs to 12 residues. The CDR3 is CASSRTGGEQYF. The CDR3 coding sequence is TGTGCCAGCAGTCGGACAGGGGGGGAGCAGTACTTC.

This clone was recorded a few times. V usage is TRBV7-2 and J usage is TRBJ1-2, with TRBD1 matching over 8 bases. The J segment lost 4 bases and the V segment lost 1 base, leaving 2 bases of the junction unmatched. Germline CDR1 is SGHTA and CDR2 is FQGNSA. The CDR3 covers 14 residues. The CDR3 is CASSLGQGIYGYTF. The CDR3 nucleotides are TGTGCCAGCAGCTTAGGACAGGGGATCTATGGCTACACCTTC.

This clone has only one observation. The identical CDR3 is also encoded by other nucleotide sequences in the sample. The chain is built from TRBV5-1 and TRBJ1-1, with D perhaps matching TRBD1 (6 bases). The CDR3 is 13 residues long. CDR1 and CDR2 (germline): SGHRS, YFSETQ. V was shortened by 4 bases and J by 1 base, with 8 bases between the two germline ends. DNA of the CDR3: TGCGCCAGCAGCCTGACAGGGAACACTGAAGCTTTCTTT. Translating it yields CASSLTGNTEAFF.

The chain employs TRBV14 and TRBJ2-5; 7 bases match TRBD2. The CDR3 contains 13 residues. The V gene end was trimmed by 4 bases and the J gene end by 9 bases; junction bases not matched to a gene: 8. The germline V gene has CDR1 SGHDN and CDR2 FVKESK. In nucleotides, the CDR3 is TGTGCCAGCAGCCCATCCGGTGGGGGGGCCCAGTACTTC. It specifies CASSPSGGGAQYF. Full variable domain (remainder filled in from reference TRBV14 and TRBJ2-5): EAGVTQFPSHSVIEKGQTVTLRCDPISGHDNLYWYRRVMGKEIKFLLHFVKESKQDESGMPNNRFLAERTGGTYSTLKVQPAELEDSGVYFCASSPSGGGAQYFGPGTRLLVL.

The chain employs TRBV6-5 and TRBJ1-1; TRBD1 might be the D (6 bases). Germline V CDR1 and CDR2: MNHEY, SVGAGI. The CDR3 runs 16 residues. Trimming stripped 2 bases from V and 0 bases from J, with 13 bases between. In DNA, the CDR3 is TGTGCCAGCAGTTACGGGCAGGGGACTATGAACACTGAAGCTTTCTTT. It translates to CASSYGQGTMNTEAFF.

This sequence joins TRBV5-5 and TRBJ2-1, with D tentatively TRBD2 (5 bases). The germline CDR1 and CDR2 sequences are SGHKS and YYEKEE (reference sequence). Trimming pared 5 bases from V and 4 bases from J, leaving 16 bases between. This CDR3 has 15 residues. CDR3: CASRVRVAMYNEQFF. DNA of the CDR3: TGTGCCAGCAGAGTGAGAGTAGCGATGTACAATGAGCAGTTCTTC.

This clone is a singleton in its sample. The chain uses TRBV6-1 and TRBJ1-5; TRBD1 might be the D (6 bases). Germline CDR1 is MNHNS and CDR2 is SASEGT. The length of the CDR3 is 13 residues. V was clipped by 7 bases and J by 3 bases, with 10 bases between them. DNA of the CDR3: TGTGCCAGCACCCGGACAGACAATCAGCCCCAGCATTTT. Amino acids: CASTRTDNQPQHF.

The CDR3 reads CASSFPTGQPYEQYF. In nucleotides, the CDR3 is TGTGCCAGCAGCTTTCCGACAGGGCAGCCCTACGAGCAGTACTTC. The gene calls are TRBV5-4 and TRBJ2-7; 7 nucleotides line up with TRBD1. The CDR3 is 15 residues long. V was pared by 2 bases and J by 2 bases, with 7 bases of the junction left unmatched. Germline lookup yields CDR1 SGHNT and CDR2 YYREEE (reference sequence).

As DNA, the CDR3 is TGTGCCAGCAGCCTCCGACTAGCGGGGCCTCAAGAGACCCAGTACTTC. It codes for CASSLRLAGPQETQYF. This chain uses TRBV2 with TRBJ2-5; TRBD2 matches at 11 bases. V trimming: 6 bases; J trimming: 2 bases; junction bases outside the gene matches: 8. Germline loops: CDR1 SNHLY, CDR2 FYNNEI. The CDR3 runs 16 residues.

The chain links TRBV6-5 to TRBJ1-1; TRBD1 aligns across 8 bases. V shed 4 bases, J shed 2 bases, and the junction held 3 bases outside the gene matches. The CDR3 is made up of 14 amino acids. CDR1 and CDR2 (germline): MNHEY, SVGAGI. The CDR3 nucleotides are TGTGCCAGCAGTTCGGACAGGGCCAACACTGAAGCTTTCTTT. Protein product: CASSSDRANTEAFF.

The chain joins TRBV19 to TRBJ2-7; 9 bases align to TRBD1. The germline V gene encodes CDR1 LNHDA and CDR2 SQIVND (reference sequence). This CDR3 region has 14 residues. The V segment lost 1 base and the J segment 5 bases; nucleotides outside the gene matches: 3. CDR3 sequence: CASSIVGTGNEQYF. The CDR3, as DNA: TGTGCCAGTAGTATAGTTGGGACAGGGAACGAGCAGTACTTC.

In this sample, this clone turned up a few times. In nucleotides, the CDR3 is TGCGCCAGCAGCTTGGGGAGGGGAAGGGGCGACGAGCAGTACTTC. It yields the protein CASSLGRGRGDEQYF. The chain employs TRBV5-1 and TRBJ2-7; D possibly corresponds to TRBD2 (6 bases). V lost 0 bases and J lost 5, with 15 bases in between. From germline, CDR1 is SGHRS and CDR2 YFSETQ. The CDR3 contains 15 residues. The entire variable domain, with the rest obtained from reference TRBV5-1 and TRBJ2-7, is as follows: KAGVTQTPRYLIKTRGQQVTLSCSPISGHRSVSWYQQTPGQGLQFLFEYFSETQRNKGNFPGRFSGRQFSNSRSEMNVSTLELGDSALYLCASSLGRGRGDEQYFGPGTRLTVT.

This clone has a single count. This chain uses TRBV11-3 with TRBJ2-1; D possibly corresponds to TRBD1 (5 bases). The germline gives CDR1 SGHNT, CDR2 YENEEA. The CDR3 extends over 14 amino acids. The germline V and J ends were trimmed by 1 base and 9 bases, with 13 bases remaining between them. The CDR3 coding sequence is TGTGCCAGCAGCTTAGTTCAGGGAATCAGTGAGCAGTTCTTC. This gives the protein CASSLVQGISEQFF.

V usage is TRBV6-5 and J usage is TRBJ1-1; tentative D call: TRBD1 (5 bases). The CDR3 contains 14 residues. Germline lookup yields CDR1 MNHEY and CDR2 SVGAGI. The V end was cut by 8 bases, the J end by 0 bases, with 13 bases between. CDR3 region: CASRRGAMNTEAFF. The CDR3 region has the DNA TGTGCCAGCCGGAGGGGCGCAATGAACACTGAAGCTTTCTTT.

The chain links TRBV14 to TRBJ1-4; D ambiguous. The germline V gene has CDR1 SGHDN and CDR2 FVKESK. The CDR3 totals 14 residues. The V end was cut by 2 bases, the J end by 4 bases, with 8 bases between. In DNA, the CDR3 is TGTGCCAGCAGCCAACAGGCTTTTAATGAAAAACTGTTTTTT. Amino acids: CASSQQAFNEKLFF. The variable domain in full, with the rest retrieved from reference TRBV14 and TRBJ1-4, is EAGVTQFPSHSVIEKGQTVTLRCDPISGHDNLYWYRRVMGKEIKFLLHFVKESKQDESGMPNNRFLAERTGGTYSTLKVQPAELEDSGVYFCASSQQAFNEKLFFGSGTQLSVL.

The V and J genes are TRBV4-1 and TRBJ2-2; possibly TRBD2 for D (5 bases). Looked up from germline, CDR1 is MGHRA and CDR2 is YSYEKL. The CDR3 is made up of 14 amino acids. V gave up 3 bases and J gave up 6 bases, with 11 bases separating them. The CDR3 spells CASSQGEGAGELFF. The CDR3 DNA follows: TGCGCCAGCAGCCAGGGTGAGGGCGCCGGGGAGCTGTTTTTT.

This chain connects TRBV7-9 to TRBJ2-2; TRBD2 matches at 10 bases. V was pared by 2 bases and J by 5 bases, with 5 bases of the junction left unmatched. CDR1 is SEHNR, CDR2 FQNEAQ, per germline (reference sequence). CDR3 length: 16 residues. CDR3 loop: CASSLPSGGTTGELFF. The CDR3 DNA follows: TGTGCCAGCAGCTTACCTAGCGGGGGTACTACCGGGGAGCTGTTTTTT.